Presented here are 32 T cell receptor beta chains from one specimen sequenced in a study of blood T cell repertoires in COVID-19. This table comes from immunoSEQ multiplex PCR, and its TCRdb copy is limited to in-frame clones, with some not included. The data contain just under 65,000 clones, roughly three quarters of them singletons. Specimen: peripheral blood. All receptors come from a man aged 55-75 years with COVID-19, enrolled during active disease.

This rearrangement joins TRBV2 to TRBJ1-5; no firm D call. The CDR3 length is 13 residues. From germline, CDR1 is SNHLY and CDR2 FYNNEI. With 7 bases removed from V and 5 bases from J, the gap between germline ends came to 12 bases. The CDR3 sequence is CASTPGVDQPQHF. CDR3 DNA: TGTGCCAGCACCCCCGGGGTCGATCAGCCCCAGCATTTT. The entire variable domain, with the rest obtained from reference TRBV2 and TRBJ1-5, is as follows: EPEVTQTPSHQVTQMGQEVILRCVPISNHLYFYWYRQILGQKVEFLVSFYNNEISEKSEIFDDQFSVERPDGSNFTLKIRSTKLEDSAMYFCASTPGVDQPQHFGDGTRLSIL.

This chain joins TRBV5-1 and TRBJ1-1, with 11 bases matching TRBD1. The CDR3 is made up of 14 amino acids. Germline loops: CDR1 SGHRS, CDR2 YFSETQ. V trimming: 3 bases; J trimming: 4 bases; junction bases outside the gene matches: 2. CDR3 coding DNA: TGCGCCAGCAGCTGGACAGGGGGCGGCACTGAAGCTTTCTTT. This codes for CASSWTGGGTEAFF.

The V gene is TRBV14, the J gene TRBJ2-7, with a weak D call TRBD1 (5 bases). V lost 2 bases to trimming and J lost 13 bases, with 15 bases between them. The germline V gene has CDR1 SGHDN and CDR2 FVKESK. There are 12 residues in the CDR3. CDR3 protein: CASSQNSPQAYF. The CDR3 region has the DNA TGTGCCAGCAGCCAAAACAGTCCACAGGCCTACTTC.

This clone has just one count. V usage is TRBV28 and J usage is TRBJ1-2; no firm D call. CDR3 length equals 14 residues. Germline V gives CDR1 MDHEN, CDR2 SYDVKM. V shed 8 bases and J shed 2 bases, with 15 bases lying between them. The CDR3 coding sequence is TGTGCCAGCTCCCTCCGAGGAGGGAACTATGGCTACACCTTC. Its protein is CASSLRGGNYGYTF.

The chain has TRBV28 and TRBJ1-2; tentative D call: TRBD1 (5 bases). The CDR3 sequence is 13 residues long. Germline V gives CDR1 MDHEN, CDR2 SYDVKM. V dropped 2 bases and J dropped 3 bases, with 7 bases sitting between them. The CDR3 nucleotides are TGTGCCAGCAGTTTAGACAGTTACTATGGCTACACCTTC. Amino acid sequence: CASSLDSYYGYTF.

Only one count was recorded for this clone. The gene calls are TRBV2 and TRBJ1-4, with 8 bases matching TRBD1. The CDR3 runs 15 residues. V shed 2 bases and J 8 bases; nucleotides not matched to a gene: 7. CDR1 and CDR2 (germline): SNHLY, FYNNEI. In nucleotides, the CDR3 is TGTGCCAGCAGTGAACGGTCAGGGGGCGAAGAAAAACTGTTTTTT. Amino acid sequence: CASSERSGGEEKLFF.

The rearrangement joins TRBV5-4 to TRBJ2-1, with 8 positions matching TRBD2. CDR1 is SGHNT and CDR2 is YYREEE in the germline V gene (reference sequence). There are 16 residues in the CDR3. J lost 0 bases, V lost 3 bases, and 5 bases had no gene match. CDR3 loop: CASSSGGRISYNEQFF. In nucleotides, the CDR3 is TGTGCCAGCAGCTCGGGGGGGCGGATCTCCTACAATGAGCAGTTCTTC.

The V call is TRBV4-2, the J call TRBJ2-3, with 13 bases aligning to TRBD2. The V gene's germline CDR1 is LGHNA and CDR2 YNFKEQ. CDR3 length equals 21 residues. Trimming took 1 base from V and 5 from J; bases not matched to a gene: 18. The CDR3 spells CASSQVTTGTSGDAPGDTQYF. The DNA of the CDR3 is TGTGCCAGCAGCCAAGTTACTACCGGGACTAGCGGGGACGCACCGGGAGATACGCAGTATTTT.

The V call is TRBV24-1, the J call TRBJ2-1; 7 positions match TRBD1. The junction had 11 bases not matched to a gene; V was cut back by 10 bases and J by 9 bases. The CDR3 sequence is 13 residues long. Looked up from germline, CDR1 is KGHDR and CDR2 is SFDVKD. The CDR3 here is CATADTGAGEQFF. CDR3 nucleotide sequence: TGTGCCACAGCCGATACAGGGGCCGGTGAGCAGTTCTTC.

The chain carries TRBV5-4 and TRBJ1-2; 7 nucleotides align to TRBD1. Germline V gives CDR1 SGHNT, CDR2 YYREEE (reference sequence). The CDR3 runs to 14 residues. V trimming: 4 bases; J trimming: 2 bases; junction bases outside the gene matches: 5. The CDR3 loop is CASSEGQLNYGYTF. In DNA form, the CDR3 reads TGTGCCAGCAGCGAGGGACAGCTAAACTATGGCTACACCTTC.

The rearrangement joins TRBV5-1 to TRBJ1-4; the match to TRBD1 covers 7 bases. Per germline, CDR1 SGHRS and CDR2 YFSETQ. V lost 0 bases to trimming and J lost 7 bases; unmatched junction nucleotides: 9. The CDR3 spans 16 residues. This CDR3 is CASSLAGTARSEKLFF. CDR3 nucleotides: TGCGCCAGCAGCTTGGCCGGGACAGCGAGAAGTGAAAAACTGTTTTTT. The full variable domain, completed using reference TRBV5-1 and TRBJ1-4, is KAGVTQTPRYLIKTRGQQVTLSCSPISGHRSVSWYQQTPGQGLQFLFEYFSETQRNKGNFPGRFSGRQFSNSRSEMNVSTLELGDSALYLCASSLAGTARSEKLFFGSGTQLSVL.

V is TRBV5-1 and J is TRBJ1-2; 9 bases fit TRBD1. Germline trimming cut 4 bases from V and 5 bases from J; bases unmatched to any gene: 9. Germline CDR1 is SGHRS and CDR2 is YFSETQ. The CDR3 has 15 residues. Here the CDR3 reads CASSGATGGGYGYTF. In DNA, the CDR3 is TGCGCCAGCAGCGGAGCGACAGGGGGAGGGTATGGCTACACCTTC. The whole variable domain, remainder taken from reference TRBV5-1 and TRBJ1-2, is KAGVTQTPRYLIKTRGQQVTLSCSPISGHRSVSWYQQTPGQGLQFLFEYFSETQRNKGNFPGRFSGRQFSNSRSEMNVSTLELGDSALYLCASSGATGGGYGYTFGSGTRLTVV.

V and J are TRBV5-6 and TRBJ1-1; perhaps TRBD1 as D (6 bases). Germline V CDR1 and CDR2: SGHDT, YYEEEE. V was shortened by 6 bases and J by 4 bases, with 13 bases between the two germline ends. The CDR3 is 13 residues long. As DNA, the CDR3 is TGTGCCAGCAACTTAGCAGGGGTCACTGAAGCTTTCTTT. As protein: CASNLAGVTEAFF.

V usage is TRBV5-4 and J usage is TRBJ1-2; D possibly corresponds to TRBD1 (6 bases). There are 15 residues in the CDR3. Germline CDR1 reads SGHNT; CDR2 reads YYREEE (reference sequence). V was cut by 4 bases and J by 1 base, with 14 bases left in between. DNA for the CDR3: TGTGCCAGCAGCCTACAGGGCCGCCTTAACTATGGCTACACCTTC. Translated: CASSLQGRLNYGYTF.

The chain uses TRBV5-1 and TRBJ1-5; tentative D call: TRBD1 (5 bases). The length of the CDR3 is 15 residues. The V end lost 6 bases, the J end lost 3 bases, and 16 bases lay between the germline ends. Germline loops: CDR1 SGHRS, CDR2 YFSETQ. The CDR3, as DNA: TGCGCCAGCATCGAAACCGCAGGGCTCAATCAGCCCCAGCATTTT. Protein sequence: CASIETAGLNQPQHF.

The chain joins TRBV6-2 or TRBV6-3 to TRBJ2-1, with 8 bases matching TRBD2. Trimming cost V 0 bases and J 4 bases; bases outside gene matches: 5. Germline V gene data show CDR1 as MNHEY and CDR2 as SVGEGT. The CDR3 is 16 residues long. CDR3 coding DNA: TGTGCCAGCAGTTACTCTTTGCGGGAGGTGTACAATGAGCAGTTCTTC. Residues: CASSYSLREVYNEQFF.

This clone is medium-sized by share. The rearrangement links TRBV12-3 or TRBV12-4 to TRBJ2-1; TRBD1 is a possible D gene (5 bases). Trimming removed 3 bases from V and 7 bases from J, with 10 bases in between. CDR3 length equals 13 residues. The CDR3 region has the DNA TGTGCCAGCAGTTTGGGGCAAAAGAATGAGCAGTTCTTC. It codes for CASSLGQKNEQFF.

The V call is TRBV12-3 or TRBV12-4, the J call TRBJ2-5; possibly TRBD1 for D (5 bases). The CDR3 has 13 residues. Trimming shortened V by 7 bases and J by 5 bases, and 14 bases separated the two germline ends. In DNA, the CDR3 is TGTGCCAGCACTCCAGGGTCAGGCGAGACCCAGTACTTC. This encodes CASTPGSGETQYF.

This chain joins TRBV18 and TRBJ2-3; D may be TRBD2 (6 bases). The V gene's germline CDR1 is KGHSH and CDR2 LQKENI. Trimming pared 5 bases from V and 6 bases from J, leaving 21 bases between. CDR3 size: 16 residues. The CDR3: CASSFFQGGPRDTQYF. The CDR3 DNA is TGTGCCAGCTCATTTTTTCAAGGAGGGCCCCGTGATACGCAGTATTTT.

The CDR3 nucleotides are TGCAGCGTTGAAACCGTCGAGGGTTCACCCCTCCACTTT. Translating it yields CSVETVEGSPLHF. This chain connects TRBV29-1 to TRBJ1-6; D call uncertain. V was shortened by 2 bases and J by 9 bases, with 11 bases between the two germline ends. In germline, CDR1 is SQVTM, CDR2 ANQGSEA. This CDR3 contains 13 residues.

The chain combines TRBV3-1 (or the pseudogene TRBV3-2) with TRBJ2-7; D is ambiguous. This CDR3 has 15 residues. The V end was cut by 0 bases, the J end by 3 bases, with 12 bases between. The germline gives CDR1 LGHDT, CDR2 YNNKEL (reference sequence). The CDR3 is CASSQELSSYYEQYF. The DNA of the CDR3 is TGTGCCAGCAGCCAAGAACTGAGTTCTTACTACGAGCAGTACTTC.

J is TRBJ1-1 and V is TRBV25-1, with D uncertain. The CDR3 length is 14 residues. V shed 4 bases and J shed 0 bases, with 9 bases lying between them. The germline V gene encodes CDR1 MGHDK and CDR2 SYGVNS. The CDR3 spells CASSGAVMNTEAFF. In DNA form, the CDR3 reads TGTGCCAGCAGTGGGGCAGTAATGAACACTGAAGCTTTCTTT.

The V and J genes are TRBV5-1 and TRBJ2-2, with TRBD2 matching 9 bases. The CDR3 consists of 13 residues. From germline, CDR1 is SGHRS and CDR2 YFSETQ. With 1 base clipped from V and 10 bases from J, the junction kept 2 bases outside the gene matches. The CDR3 sequence: CASSLLAGVELFF. In DNA, the CDR3 is TGCGCCAGCAGCTTGTTAGCGGGAGTGGAGCTGTTTTTT.

There are a few counts of this clone. The chain carries TRBV10-3 and TRBJ1-5; D call uncertain. The V and J ends lost 1 base and 6 bases respectively, with 16 bases between them. CDR3 length: 16 residues. Germline CDR1 ENHRY, CDR2 SYGVKD. Written as DNA, the CDR3 is TGTGCCATCAGTGAGTACGACCCCTCCGGGAGTCAGCCCCAGCATTTT. Protein sequence: CAISEYDPSGSQPQHF.

The chain combines TRBV11-2 with TRBJ2-7, with 8 positions matching TRBD1. CDR1 and CDR2 (germline): SGHAT, FQNNGV. The CDR3 is made up of 14 amino acids. V dropped 5 bases and J dropped 3; count of bases not matched to a gene: 6. This CDR3 reads CASSLPDRVYEQYF. The CDR3, as DNA: TGTGCCAGCAGCCTACCGGACAGGGTCTACGAGCAGTACTTC.

The chain has TRBV24-1 and TRBJ2-2; D unresolved. This CDR3 is 14 amino acids long. The germline V gene encodes CDR1 KGHDR and CDR2 SFDVKD. The ends were cut back, 2 bases at V and 2 bases at J, with 5 bases in the middle. The CDR3 here is CATSDYRNTGELFF. Written as DNA, the CDR3 is TGTGCCACCAGTGATTACAGAAACACCGGGGAGCTGTTTTTT.

The V gene is TRBV29-1, the J gene TRBJ2-7; a possible D gene is TRBD2 (6 bases). Trimming cost V 6 bases and J 0 bases, with 15 bases left between them. The CDR3 sequence is 14 residues long. Germline CDR1 reads SQVTM; CDR2 reads ANQGSEA. The CDR3 reads CSVMRDGSSYEQYF. In DNA form, the CDR3 reads TGCAGCGTGATGAGGGACGGGAGCTCCTACGAGCAGTACTTC.

The gene calls are TRBV6-2 or TRBV6-3 and TRBJ1-1, with D maybe TRBD1 (6 bases). V was cut by 3 bases and J by 8 bases, with 7 bases left in between. CDR3 size: 11 residues. Germline CDR1 is MNHEY and CDR2 is SVGEGT. The CDR3 protein is CASSYRGEAFF. CDR3 in DNA: TGTGCCAGCAGTTATAGGGGGGAAGCTTTCTTT.

The genes are TRBV7-3 and TRBJ2-5, with D perhaps matching TRBD2 (6 bases). Trimming took 5 bases from V and 5 from J, leaving 21 bases between them. Germline V gene sequence: CDR1 SGHTA, CDR2 FQGTGA. The CDR3 extends over 16 amino acids. CDR3 sequence reads: CASSQQSGLSLETQYF. For the CDR3, the DNA is TGTGCCAGCAGCCAACAATCGGGACTGTCTTTGGAGACCCAGTACTTC. Full variable domain (remainder filled in from reference TRBV7-3 and TRBJ2-5): GAGVSQTPSNKVTEKGKYVELRCDPISGHTALYWYRQSLGQGPEFLIYFQGTGAADDSGLPNDRFFAVRPEGSVSTLKIQRTERGDSAVYLCASSQQSGLSLETQYFGPGTRLLVL.

This clone was observed once. CDR3 nucleotides: TGTGCCAGCAGGGGAAACCGGGACAGGGGCTATGGCTACACCTTC. It specifies CASRGNRDRGYGYTF. The chain links TRBV2 to TRBJ1-2, with 10 nucleotides matching TRBD1. Per germline, CDR1 SNHLY and CDR2 FYNNEI. J lost 4 bases, V lost 6 bases, and 8 bases had no gene match. The CDR3 length is 15 residues.

The V gene is TRBV7-9, the J gene TRBJ1-5, with D perhaps matching TRBD1 (6 bases). V was pared by 4 bases and J by 5 bases, with 21 bases between. The CDR3 is 17 residues long. Germline loops: CDR1 SEHNR, CDR2 FQNEAQ (reference sequence). CDR3 nucleotide sequence: TGTGCCAGCAGCTGGGGAGGGAGGACAGAGCATCATCAGCCCCAGCATTTT. Translated, it gives CASSWGGRTEHHQPQHF.

The sample holds a few counts of this clone. J is TRBJ1-3 and V is TRBV9; a weak D match, TRBD1 (5 bases). The germline gives CDR1 SGDLS, CDR2 YYNGEE. The V and J ends lost 2 bases and 7 bases respectively, with 13 bases between them. The CDR3 is made up of 14 amino acids. CDR3 amino acids: CASSVARESNTIYF. The CDR3 DNA follows: TGTGCCAGCAGCGTCGCCAGGGAAAGTAACACCATATATTTT.